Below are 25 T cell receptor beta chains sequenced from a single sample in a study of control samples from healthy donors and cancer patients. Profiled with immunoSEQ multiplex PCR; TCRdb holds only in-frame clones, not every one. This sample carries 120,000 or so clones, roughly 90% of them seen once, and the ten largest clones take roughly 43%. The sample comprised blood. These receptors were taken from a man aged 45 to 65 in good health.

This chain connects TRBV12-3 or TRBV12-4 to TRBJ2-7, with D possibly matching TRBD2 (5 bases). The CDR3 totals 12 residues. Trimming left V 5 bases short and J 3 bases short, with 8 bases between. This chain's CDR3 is CASSIGVYEQYF. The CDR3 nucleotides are TGTGCCAGCAGTATCGGGGTCTACGAGCAGTACTTC.

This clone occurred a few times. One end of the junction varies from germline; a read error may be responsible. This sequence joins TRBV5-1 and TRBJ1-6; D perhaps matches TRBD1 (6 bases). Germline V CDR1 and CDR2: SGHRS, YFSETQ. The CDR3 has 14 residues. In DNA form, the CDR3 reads TGCGCCAGCGGCTTGGGGGGCGAAAATTCACCCCTCCACTTT. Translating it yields CASGLGGENSPLHF.

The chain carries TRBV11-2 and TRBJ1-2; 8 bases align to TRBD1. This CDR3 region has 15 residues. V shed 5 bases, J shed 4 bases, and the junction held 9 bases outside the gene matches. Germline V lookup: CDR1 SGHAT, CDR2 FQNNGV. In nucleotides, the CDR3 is TGTGCCAGCAGCCCCAGACAGGGGCCATTCTATGGCTACACCTTC. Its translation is CASSPRQGPFYGYTF.

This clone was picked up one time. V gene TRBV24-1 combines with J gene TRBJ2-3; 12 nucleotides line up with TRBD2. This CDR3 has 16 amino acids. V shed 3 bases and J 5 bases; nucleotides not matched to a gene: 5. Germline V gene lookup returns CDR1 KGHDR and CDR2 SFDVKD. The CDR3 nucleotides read TGTGCCACCAGTGATCCTCCTAGCGGGGGGGAAGATACGCAGTATTTT. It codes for CATSDPPSGGEDTQYF.

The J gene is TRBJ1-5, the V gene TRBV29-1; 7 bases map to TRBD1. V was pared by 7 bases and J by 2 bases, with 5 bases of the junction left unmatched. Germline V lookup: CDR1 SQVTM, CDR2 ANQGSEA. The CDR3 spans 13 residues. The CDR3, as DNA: TGCAGCGCTCGGGACAGCGGCAATCAGCCCCAGCATTTT. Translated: CSARDSGNQPQHF.

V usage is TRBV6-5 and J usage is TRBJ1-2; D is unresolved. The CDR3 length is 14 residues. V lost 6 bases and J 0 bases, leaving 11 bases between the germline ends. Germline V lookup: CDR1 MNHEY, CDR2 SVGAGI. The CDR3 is CASRIRPSNYGYTF. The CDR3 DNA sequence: TGTGCCAGCAGGATACGGCCTTCTAACTATGGCTACACCTTC.

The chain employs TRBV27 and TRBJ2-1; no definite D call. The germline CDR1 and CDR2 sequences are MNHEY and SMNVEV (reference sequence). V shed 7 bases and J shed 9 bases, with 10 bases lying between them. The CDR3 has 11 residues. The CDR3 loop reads CASKGALEQFF. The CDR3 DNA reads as TGTGCCAGCAAAGGAGCGCTTGAGCAGTTCTTC.

DNA for the CDR3: TGTGCCAGCAGCCAAACGCGGAACACTGAAGCTTTCTTT. This translates into CASSQTRNTEAFF. The chain carries TRBV3-1 (or the pseudogene TRBV3-2) and TRBJ1-1; D unresolved. V lost 2 bases and J lost 1, with 5 bases in between. The CDR3 sequence is 13 residues long. Germline CDR1 is LGHDT and CDR2 is YNNKEL (reference sequence).

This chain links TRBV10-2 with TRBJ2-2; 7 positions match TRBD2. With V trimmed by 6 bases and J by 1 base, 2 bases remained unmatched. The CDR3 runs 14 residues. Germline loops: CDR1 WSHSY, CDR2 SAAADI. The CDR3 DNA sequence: TGCGCCAGCAGGCTAGCGGAGAACACCGGGGAGCTGTTTTTT. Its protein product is CASRLAENTGELFF.

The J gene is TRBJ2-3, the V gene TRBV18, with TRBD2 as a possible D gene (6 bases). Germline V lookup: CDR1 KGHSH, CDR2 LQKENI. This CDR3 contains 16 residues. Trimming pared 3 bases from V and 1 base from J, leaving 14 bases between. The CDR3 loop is CASSPPTGGGTDTQYF. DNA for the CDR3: TGTGCCAGCTCACCCCCCACGGGCGGGGGCACAGATACGCAGTATTTT.

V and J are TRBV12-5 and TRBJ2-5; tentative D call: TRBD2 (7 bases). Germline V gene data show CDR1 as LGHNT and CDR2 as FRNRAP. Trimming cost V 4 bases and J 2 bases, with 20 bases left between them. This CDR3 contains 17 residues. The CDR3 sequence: CASGSYAGAFTQETQYF. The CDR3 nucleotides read TGTGCTAGTGGTTCGTATGCGGGGGCCTTTACTCAAGAGACCCAGTACTTC. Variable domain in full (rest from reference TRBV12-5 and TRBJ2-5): DARVTQTPRHKVTEMGQEVTMRCQPILGHNTVFWYRQTMMQGLELLAYFRNRAPLDDSGMPKDRFSAEMPDATLATLKIQPSEPRDSAVYFCASGSYAGAFTQETQYFGPGTRLLVL.

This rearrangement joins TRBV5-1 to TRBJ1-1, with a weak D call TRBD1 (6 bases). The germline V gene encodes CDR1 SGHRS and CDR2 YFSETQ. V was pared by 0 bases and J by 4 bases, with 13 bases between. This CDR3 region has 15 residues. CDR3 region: CASSLEGVVSTEAFF. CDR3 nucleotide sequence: TGCGCCAGCAGCTTGGAGGGGGTGGTGAGCACTGAAGCTTTCTTT.

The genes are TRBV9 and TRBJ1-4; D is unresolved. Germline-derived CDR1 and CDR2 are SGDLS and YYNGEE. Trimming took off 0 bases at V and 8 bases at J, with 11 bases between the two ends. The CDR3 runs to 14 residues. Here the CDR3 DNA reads TGTGCCAGCAGCGTAGGTTTGGACGGGGAAAAACTGTTTTTT. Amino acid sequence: CASSVGLDGEKLFF.

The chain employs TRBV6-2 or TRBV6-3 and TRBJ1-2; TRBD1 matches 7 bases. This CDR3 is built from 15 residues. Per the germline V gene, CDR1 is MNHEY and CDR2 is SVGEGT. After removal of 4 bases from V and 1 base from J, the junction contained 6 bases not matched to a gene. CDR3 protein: CASSFGGQFNYGYTF. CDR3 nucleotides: TGTGCCAGCAGTTTCGGGGGACAGTTTAACTATGGCTACACCTTC.

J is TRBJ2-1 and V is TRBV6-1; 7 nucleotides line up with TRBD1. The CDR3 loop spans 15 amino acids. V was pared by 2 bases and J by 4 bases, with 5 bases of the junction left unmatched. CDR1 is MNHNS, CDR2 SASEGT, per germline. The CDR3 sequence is CASSELGQAYNEQFF. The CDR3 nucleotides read TGTGCCAGCAGTGAATTAGGACAGGCTTACAATGAGCAGTTCTTC.

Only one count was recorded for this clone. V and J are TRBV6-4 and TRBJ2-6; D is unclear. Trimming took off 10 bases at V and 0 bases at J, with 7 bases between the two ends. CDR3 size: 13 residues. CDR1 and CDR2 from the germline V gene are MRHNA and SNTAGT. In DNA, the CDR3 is TGTGCCACCTCAGACTCTGGGGCCAACGTCCTGACTTTC. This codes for CATSDSGANVLTF.

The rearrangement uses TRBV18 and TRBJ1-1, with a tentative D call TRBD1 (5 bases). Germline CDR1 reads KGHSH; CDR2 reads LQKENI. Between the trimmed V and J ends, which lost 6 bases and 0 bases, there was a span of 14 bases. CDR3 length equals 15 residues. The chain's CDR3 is CASSLQALVNTEAFF. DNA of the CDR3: TGTGCCAGCTCGCTACAGGCCCTGGTGAACACTGAAGCTTTCTTT. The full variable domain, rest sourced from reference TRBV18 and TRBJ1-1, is NAGVMQNPRHLVRRRGQEARLRCSPMKGHSHVYWYRQLPEEGLKFMVYLQKENIIDESGMPKERFSAEFPKEGPSILRIQQVVRGDSAAYFCASSLQALVNTEAFFGQGTRLTVV.

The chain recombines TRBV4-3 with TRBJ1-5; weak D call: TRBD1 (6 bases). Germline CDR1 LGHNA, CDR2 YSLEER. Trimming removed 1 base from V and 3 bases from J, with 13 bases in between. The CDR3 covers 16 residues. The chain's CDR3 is CASSQVVGGLNQPQHF. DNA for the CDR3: TGCGCCAGCAGCCAAGTTGTAGGGGGTCTCAATCAGCCCCAGCATTTT.

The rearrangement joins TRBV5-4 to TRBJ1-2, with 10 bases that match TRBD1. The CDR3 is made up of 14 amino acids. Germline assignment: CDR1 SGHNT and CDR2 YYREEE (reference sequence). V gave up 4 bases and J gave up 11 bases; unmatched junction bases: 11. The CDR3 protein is CASSAGTGVLGYTF. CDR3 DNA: TGTGCCAGCAGCGCCGGGACAGGGGTATTGGGGTACACCTTC.

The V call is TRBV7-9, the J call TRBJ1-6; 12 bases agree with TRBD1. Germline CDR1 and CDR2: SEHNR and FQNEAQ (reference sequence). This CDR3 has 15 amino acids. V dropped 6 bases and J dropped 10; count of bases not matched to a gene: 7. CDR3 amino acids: CASRGTGGYESPLHF. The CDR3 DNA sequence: TGTGCCAGCAGGGGGACAGGGGGCTACGAATCACCCCTCCACTTT.

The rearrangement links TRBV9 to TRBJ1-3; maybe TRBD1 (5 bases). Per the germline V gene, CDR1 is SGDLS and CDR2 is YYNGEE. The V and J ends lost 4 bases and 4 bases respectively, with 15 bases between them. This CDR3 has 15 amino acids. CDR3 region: CASSPRTTPGNTIYF. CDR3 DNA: TGTGCCAGCAGCCCCCGGACAACCCCAGGAAACACCATATATTTT. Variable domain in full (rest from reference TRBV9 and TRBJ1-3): DSGVTQTPKHLITATGQRVTLRCSPRSGDLSVYWYQQSLDQGLQFLIQYYNGEERAKGNILERFSAQQFPDLHSELNLSSLELGDSALYFCASSPRTTPGNTIYFGEGSWLTVV.

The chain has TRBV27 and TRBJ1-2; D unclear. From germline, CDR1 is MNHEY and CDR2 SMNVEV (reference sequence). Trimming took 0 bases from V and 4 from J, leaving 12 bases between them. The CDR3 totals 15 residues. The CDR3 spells CASSLSRRSLYGYTF. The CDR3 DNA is TGTGCCAGCAGTTTATCGCGGCGGTCCCTCTATGGCTACACCTTC.

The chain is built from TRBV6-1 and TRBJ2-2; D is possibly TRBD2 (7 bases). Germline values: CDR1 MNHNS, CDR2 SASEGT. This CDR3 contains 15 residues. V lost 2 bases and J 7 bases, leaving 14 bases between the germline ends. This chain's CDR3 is CASSENGGLIGELFF. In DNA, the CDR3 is TGTGCCAGCAGTGAAAACGGGGGGCTTATCGGGGAGCTGTTTTTT.

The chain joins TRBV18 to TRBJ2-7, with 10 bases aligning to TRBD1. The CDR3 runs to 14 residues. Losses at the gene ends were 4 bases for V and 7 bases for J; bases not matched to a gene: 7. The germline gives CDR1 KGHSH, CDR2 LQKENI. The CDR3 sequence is CASSRQGASWEQYF. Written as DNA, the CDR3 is TGTGCCAGCTCACGACAGGGGGCATCTTGGGAGCAGTACTTC.

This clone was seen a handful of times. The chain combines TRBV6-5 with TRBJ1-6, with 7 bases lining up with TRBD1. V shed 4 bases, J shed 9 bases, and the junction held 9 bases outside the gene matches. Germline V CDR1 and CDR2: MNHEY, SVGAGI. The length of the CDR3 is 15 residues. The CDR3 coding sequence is TGTGCCAGCAGTTCCGACAGGGTTCCGGGTTCACCCCTCCACTTT. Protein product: CASSSDRVPGSPLHF.